A single sample gave rise to the 26 T cell receptor beta chains below, sequenced in a study of cytomegalovirus exposure and HLA in healthy donors. 13 Jbeta primers and 60 Vbeta primers were used for the PCR. Assay used: immunoSEQ multiplex PCR; TCRdb lists only in-frame clones, some missing. The sample has about 130,000 clones; around 72% are singletons. Sequencing used PBMCs. The origin of the receptors is a middle-aged woman in good health and CMV-seronegative.

This chain uses TRBV5-1 with TRBJ1-6; D perhaps matches TRBD1 (5 bases). Trimming took off 1 base at V and 10 bases at J, with 12 bases between the two ends. Germline-derived CDR1 and CDR2 are SGHRS and YFSETQ. The CDR3 is made up of 14 amino acids. CDR3 region: CASSLTPGQSPLHF. CDR3 nucleotides: TGCGCCAGCAGCTTGACGCCAGGGCAATCACCCCTCCACTTT. Together with reference TRBV5-1 and TRBJ1-6, the CDR3 gives the full variable domain: KAGVTQTPRYLIKTRGQQVTLSCSPISGHRSVSWYQQTPGQGLQFLFEYFSETQRNKGNFPGRFSGRQFSNSRSEMNVSTLELGDSALYLCASSLTPGQSPLHFGNGTRLTVT.

This clone was counted between two and nine times. The chain employs TRBV5-5 and TRBJ1-2; D gene unclear. Trimming cost V 4 bases and J 14 bases, with 18 bases left between them. Germline CDR1 is SGHKS and CDR2 is YYEKEE (reference sequence). This CDR3 region has 12 residues. The CDR3 region has the DNA TGTGCCAGCAGCAGTAATGCTGGAGGTGGAACCTTC. Its translation is CASSSNAGGGTF. The full variable domain, rest sourced from reference TRBV5-5 and TRBJ1-2, is DAGVTQSPTHLIKTRGQQVTLRCSPISGHKSVSWYQQVLGQGPQFIFQYYEKEERGRGNFPDRFSARQFPNYSSELNVNALLLGDSALYLCASSSNAGGGTFGSGTRLTVV.

V is TRBV6-5 and J is TRBJ2-2, with D maybe TRBD2 (6 bases). The ends were cut back, 4 bases at V and 2 bases at J, with 14 bases in the middle. Looked up from germline, CDR1 is MNHEY and CDR2 is SVGAGI. This CDR3 is 16 amino acids long. DNA of the CDR3: TGTGCCAGCAGTTTCGTGTTCGGGGGAAACACCGGGGAGCTGTTTTTT. It is translated as CASSFVFGGNTGELFF.

This chain links TRBV19 with TRBJ2-7; 9 bases are a match to TRBD1. The CDR3 sequence is 14 residues long. Germline V CDR1 and CDR2: LNHDA, SQIVND (reference sequence). The ends lost 2 bases at V and 6 bases at J; junction bases unmatched: 5. The CDR3 region has the DNA TGTGCCAGTAGTATAAGGACAGGGGTCTCCGAGCAGTACTTC. Residues: CASSIRTGVSEQYF.

CDR3 amino acids: CASSVEGVWEQFF. The DNA for the CDR3 is TGTGCCAGCAGCGTAGAAGGGGTTTGGGAGCAGTTCTTC. V usage is TRBV9 and J usage is TRBJ2-1; maybe TRBD1 (5 bases). Germline loops: CDR1 SGDLS, CDR2 YYNGEE. V was trimmed by 0 bases and J by 10 bases, leaving 11 bases between them. This CDR3 comprises 13 residues.

V and J are TRBV19 and TRBJ2-7; D is undetermined. This CDR3 has 10 residues. V was cut by 10 bases and J by 7 bases, with 11 bases left in between. Germline CDR1 LNHDA, CDR2 SQIVND (reference sequence). The CDR3, as DNA: TGTGCCACCCTAAGAACGGAGCAGTACTTC. Translating gives CATLRTEQYF.

This chain uses TRBV5-1 with TRBJ1-4; TRBD1 might be the D (5 bases). This CDR3 has 16 residues. The V end was cut by 7 bases, the J end by 3 bases, with 19 bases between. CDR1 is SGHRS and CDR2 is YFSETQ in the germline V gene. The CDR3 DNA reads TGCGCCAGCGGGGTGTTAGGGGCCGGCTCTAATGAAAAACTGTTTTTT. Protein product: CASGVLGAGSNEKLFF.

The chain has TRBV28 and TRBJ2-1, with TRBD2 matching over 14 bases. The germline V gene encodes CDR1 MDHEN and CDR2 SYDVKM. The CDR3 covers 18 residues. After removal of 5 bases from V and 0 bases from J, the junction contained 6 bases not matched to a gene. CDR3 in amino acids: CASSPTSGRGGSYNEQFF. The CDR3 coding sequence is TGTGCCAGCAGTCCGACTAGCGGGAGGGGGGGCTCCTACAATGAGCAGTTCTTC.

The rearrangement uses TRBV10-3 and TRBJ2-2, with D perhaps TRBD2 (5 bases). Germline V gene sequence: CDR1 ENHRY, CDR2 SYGVKD. The length of the CDR3 is 14 residues. Trimming left V 0 bases short and J 5 bases short, with 7 bases between. The CDR3 coding sequence is TGTGCCATCAGTGAGTCCGGGGAGACCGGGGAGCTGTTTTTT. Protein: CAISESGETGELFF.

The V and J genes are TRBV7-4 and TRBJ2-1, with 10 nucleotides matching TRBD2. The CDR3 has 20 residues. Germline CDR1 is SGHVT and CDR2 is SQSDAQ. V gave up 5 bases and J gave up 9 bases; unmatched junction bases: 25. CDR3 region: CASSRARDRALAGGTGEQFF. The CDR3 DNA is TGTGCCAGCAGCCGAGCCCGGGACAGAGCATTAGCGGGAGGAACCGGTGAGCAGTTCTTC.

The genes are TRBV1 and TRBJ2-3; the DNA was not compared with TRBD2, the D call given in the table. TRBV1 is deemed a pseudogene. The CDR3 is made up of 17 amino acids. CDR3 in DNA: TGCACCAGCAGCCTCCGGACTAGCGGGAGGAGGACAGATACGCAGTATTTT. Protein product: CTSSLRTSGRRTDTQYF.

The gene calls are TRBV2 and TRBJ2-5; 9 bases are shared with TRBD2. The CDR3 contains 20 residues. The junction had 20 bases not matched to a gene; V was cut back by 1 base and J by 5 bases. Germline V gene data show CDR1 as SNHLY and CDR2 as FYNNEI. CDR3 sequence: CASSEESGQGGGAGWETQYF. The CDR3 DNA sequence: TGTGCCAGCAGTGAAGAGAGCGGTCAGGGCGGGGGGGCAGGTTGGGAGACCCAGTACTTC. The whole variable domain, filled in from reference TRBV2 and TRBJ2-5, reads EPEVTQTPSHQVTQMGQEVILRCVPISNHLYFYWYRQILGQKVEFLVSFYNNEISEKSEIFDDQFSVERPDGSNFTLKIRSTKLEDSAMYFCASSEESGQGGGAGWETQYFGPGTRLLVL.

Remarks on this clone: One end of the junction does not line up with germline, which may come from a read error. This same CDR3 is encoded by further DNA sequences in the sample. The chain employs TRBV15 and TRBJ2-1; 10 bases fit TRBD2. The CDR3 is 15 amino acids. CDR1 is LNHNV and CDR2 is YYDKDF in the germline V gene (reference sequence). CDR3 coding DNA: TGTGCCACCAGTAGAGAAGCGGGGGGGTACAATGAGCAGTTCTTC. It codes for CATSREAGGYNEQFF.

V is TRBV9 and J is TRBJ2-3; TRBD1 agrees at 7 bases. Per the germline V gene, CDR1 is SGDLS and CDR2 is YYNGEE. This CDR3 comprises 16 residues. With V trimmed by 2 bases and J by 0 bases, 6 bases remained unmatched. CDR3 residues: CASSVTRGHSTDTQYF. CDR3 DNA: TGTGCCAGCAGCGTTACAAGGGGGCATAGCACAGATACGCAGTATTTT.

The DNA of the CDR3 is TGTGCCAGCAGTTTCGACATAGATAGCAATCAGCCCCAGCATTTT. It encodes CASSFDIDSNQPQHF. V is TRBV28 and J is TRBJ1-5; D is uncertain. The CDR3 has 15 residues. CDR1 and CDR2 from the germline V gene are MDHEN and SYDVKM. The V end was cut by 3 bases, the J end by 0 bases, with 9 bases between.

The V and J genes are TRBV5-4 and TRBJ2-3; possible D gene TRBD2, 6 bases. This CDR3 comprises 15 residues. Trimming removed 0 bases at V and 7 bases at J, with 15 bases between. CDR1 SGHNT and CDR2 YYREEE come from the germline V gene (reference sequence). This CDR3 reads CASSLGISGGYTQYF. The CDR3 nucleotides are TGTGCCAGCAGCTTGGGAATCTCTGGAGGGTATACGCAGTATTTT.

This sequence joins TRBV21-1 and TRBJ2-5; TRBD1 is the table's D call and was not checked against the DNA. TRBV21-1 is a documented pseudogene. The CDR3 loop spans 14 amino acids. For the CDR3, the DNA is TGTGCCAGCAGAAGGACAGGGGGGAAAGAGACCCAGTACTTC. The encoded protein is CASRRTGGKETQYF.

This clone has more than one count but fewer than ten. The rearrangement joins TRBV5-5 to TRBJ2-2; D is perhaps TRBD2 (6 bases). CDR3 length: 16 residues. Germline CDR1 SGHKS, CDR2 YYEKEE (reference sequence). The germline V and J ends were trimmed by 0 bases and 6 bases, with 15 bases remaining between them. CDR3 DNA sequence: TGTGCCAGCAGCTTGGAAGGCGGGACTCGGGCCGGGGAGCTGTTTTTT. It specifies CASSLEGGTRAGELFF.

This clone was seen only once. The CDR3 sequence is CASTPGQGRDSPLHF. CDR3 sequence (DNA): TGTGCCAGCACCCCGGGACAGGGTCGAGATTCACCCCTCCACTTT. This chain joins TRBV6-6 and TRBJ1-6, with 9 bases fitting TRBD1. Germline V CDR1 and CDR2: MNHNY, SVGAGI (reference sequence). The length of the CDR3 is 15 residues. Trimming cost V 7 bases and J 8 bases; bases outside gene matches: 9.

The chain employs TRBV27 and TRBJ2-2, with TRBD2 matching 14 bases. V lost 1 base, J lost 3 bases, and 13 bases stayed unmatched. Germline CDR1 and CDR2: MNHEY and SMNVEV (reference sequence). This CDR3 is 21 amino acids long. CDR3 nucleotide sequence: TGTGCCAGCAGTTTATTCCCAATCACGACTAGCGGGGGGGCCTACACCGGGGAGCTGTTTTTT. The encoded protein is CASSLFPITTSGGAYTGELFF.

This CDR3 is CASRGDRLQETQYF. Here the CDR3 DNA reads TGTGCCAGCAGGGGGGACAGACTACAAGAGACCCAGTACTTC. V gene TRBV2 combines with J gene TRBJ2-5, with TRBD1 matching over 7 bases. The germline V gene encodes CDR1 SNHLY and CDR2 FYNNEI. V lost 6 bases, J lost 2 bases, and 6 bases stayed unmatched. This CDR3 is built from 14 residues.

The chain joins TRBV29-1 to TRBJ2-1; 13 bases line up with TRBD2. V lost 5 bases, J lost 9 bases, and 13 bases stayed unmatched. The CDR3 has 16 residues. CDR1 is SQVTM, CDR2 ANQGSEA, per germline. For the CDR3, the DNA is TGCAGCGTTTCCAGAATAACTAGCGGGGGGGCCGGTGAGCAGTTCTTC. It yields the protein CSVSRITSGGAGEQFF.

This clone was counted between two and nine times. V usage is TRBV11-1 and J usage is TRBJ2-7; D is undetermined. The CDR3 consists of 14 residues. Germline V CDR1 and CDR2: SGHAT, FQDESV (reference sequence). The V end was cut by 3 bases, the J end by 0 bases, with 9 bases between. The CDR3 DNA follows: TGTGCCAGCAGCTTGGTCACCAGCTCCTACGAGCAGTACTTC. Its protein product is CASSLVTSSYEQYF.

V gene TRBV10-3 combines with J gene TRBJ1-2; TRBD1 is a possible D gene (5 bases). Trimming left V 6 bases short and J 8 bases short, with 10 bases between. This CDR3 is 11 amino acids long. The germline CDR1 and CDR2 sequences are ENHRY and SYGVKD. The CDR3 bases are TGTGCCATCAGCGGGGGGTACGGCTACACCTTC. Translation gives CAISGGYGYTF.

This chain connects TRBV9 to TRBJ2-7, with D possibly matching TRBD2 (7 bases). The CDR3 is 15 amino acids. The V gene lost 5 bases and the J gene lost 2 bases, with 17 bases spanning the gap. CDR1 and CDR2 from the germline V gene are SGDLS and YYNGEE. CDR3 region: CASSGRGGSAYEQYF. In nucleotides, the CDR3 is TGTGCCAGCAGTGGTAGGGGGGGGTCCGCCTACGAGCAGTACTTC.

This chain connects TRBV28 to TRBJ2-5; possible D gene TRBD1, 5 bases. This CDR3 comprises 11 residues. Trimming took 5 bases from V and 5 from J, leaving 6 bases between them. Germline V gene sequence: CDR1 MDHEN, CDR2 SYDVKM. CDR3 DNA sequence: TGTGCCAGCAGTCCAGGGGAGACCCAGTACTTC. Translating it yields CASSPGETQYF. Using reference TRBV28 and TRBJ2-5 for the parts outside the CDR3, the full variable domain is DVKVTQSSRYLVKRTGEKVFLECVQDMDHENMFWYRQDPGLGLRLIYFSYDVKMKEKGDIPEGYSVSREKKERFSLILESASTNQTSMYLCASSPGETQYFGPGTRLLVL.